This passage covers 8 T cell receptor beta chains from one sample sequenced in a study of blood T cell repertoires in COVID-19. Assay used: immunoSEQ multiplex PCR; TCRdb lists only in-frame clones, some missing. This repertoire shows about 170,000 clones, around four fifths found once; its top ten account for approximately 2.6%. Sequencing was done on a sample of peripheral blood. These receptors originate from an elderly woman with COVID-19, enrolled during active disease.

The genes are TRBV27 and TRBJ2-7, with 13 positions matching TRBD2. Per the germline V gene, CDR1 is MNHEY and CDR2 is SMNVEV (reference sequence). V trimming: 7 bases; J trimming: 1 base; junction bases outside the gene matches: 7. This CDR3 has 16 amino acids. This CDR3 is CASKTLGLAGSYEQYF. In DNA, the CDR3 is TGTGCCAGCAAAACCCTGGGACTAGCGGGATCCTACGAGCAGTACTTC.

The rearrangement joins TRBV30 to TRBJ1-5; 11 nucleotides agree with TRBD1. Germline V gene lookup returns CDR1 GTSNPN and CDR2 SVGIG (reference sequence). This CDR3 is built from 13 residues. V gave up 5 bases and J gave up 6 bases; unmatched junction bases: 3. The DNA for the CDR3 is TGTGCCTGGGGACAGGGGGCGGGTCAGCCCCAGCATTTT. Translating gives CAWGQGAGQPQHF.

The V and J genes are TRBV19 and TRBJ1-1; 8 positions agree with TRBD1. Germline V gives CDR1 LNHDA, CDR2 SQIVND (reference sequence). The V gene end was trimmed by 2 bases and the J gene end by 4 bases; junction bases not matched to a gene: 9. The CDR3 covers 16 residues. The CDR3 protein is CASSISVLQGGTEAFF. The CDR3 DNA is TGTGCCAGTAGTATATCTGTATTACAGGGGGGCACTGAAGCTTTCTTT.

The V gene is TRBV2, the J gene TRBJ2-7, with TRBD1 matching 7 bases. The CDR3 is 11 amino acids. CDR1 is SNHLY and CDR2 is FYNNEI in the germline V gene. Trimming at V came to 10 bases and at J to 6 bases, leaving 6 bases not matched to a gene. The CDR3 bases are TGTGCCACGGCGACAGGGACCGAGCAGTACTTC. Amino acid sequence: CATATGTEQYF.

J is TRBJ2-3 and V is TRBV7-9; D not resolved. CDR1 and CDR2 (germline): SEHNR, FQNEAQ (reference sequence). CDR3 length: 14 residues. V shed 5 bases and J shed 4 bases, with 13 bases lying between them. Here the CDR3 reads CASSATNSPDTQYF. CDR3 DNA: TGTGCCAGCAGCGCGACGAACAGTCCAGATACGCAGTATTTT.

This chain links TRBV28 with TRBJ1-1; TRBD1 might be the D (5 bases). V was shortened by 11 bases and J by 1 base, with 14 bases between the two germline ends. The germline V gene has CDR1 MDHEN and CDR2 SYDVKM. The CDR3 has 13 residues. CDR3 sequence: CALHDRRNTEAFF. The CDR3, as DNA: TGTGCCCTCCACGACAGACGGAACACTGAAGCTTTCTTT.

This rearrangement joins TRBV14 to TRBJ1-2; D is unresolved. This CDR3 is built from 16 residues. Trimming shortened V by 1 base and J by 4 bases, and 16 bases separated the two germline ends. Looked up from germline, CDR1 is SGHDN and CDR2 is FVKESK. CDR3 residues: CASSQGPRWEFYGYTF. In nucleotides, the CDR3 is TGTGCCAGCAGCCAAGGACCAAGGTGGGAGTTCTATGGCTACACCTTC.

The chain has TRBV6-1 and TRBJ2-5; D is possibly TRBD1 (6 bases). Germline V gives CDR1 MNHNS, CDR2 SASEGT. Trimming shortened V by 2 bases and J by 4 bases, and 11 bases separated the two germline ends. The CDR3 has 14 amino acids. Here the CDR3 DNA reads TGTGCCAGCAGTGAATGGGGCAGGGGAGAGACCCAGTACTTC. As protein: CASSEWGRGETQYF.